These 17 T cell receptor beta chains came from one sample sequenced in a study of T cell changes during pregnancy in multiple sclerosis. The protocol was immunoSEQ multiplex PCR, while the TCRdb copy is restricted to in-frame clones and leaves out a portion. The data contain over 100,000 clones, about 90% of them seen just once; the ten biggest clones take up more than 1.5%. The specimen comprised peripheral blood, sampled in the third trimester of pregnancy. These receptors came from a female donor with multiple sclerosis, enrolled in a pregnancy study.

J is TRBJ2-1 and V is TRBV12-5; possible D gene TRBD2, 6 bases. Germline V gene sequence: CDR1 LGHNT, CDR2 FRNRAP. Deletions cut 4 bases from V and 12 bases from J, with 13 bases between. CDR3 length equals 12 residues. The CDR3 DNA is TGTGCTAGTGGTTCCCGGGGAGCGGGGCAGTTCTTC. Protein product: CASGSRGAGQFF.

This chain's CDR3 is CASSRTETSGQETQYF. The CDR3 bases are TGTGCCAGCAGCCGTACCGAGACTAGCGGCCAAGAGACCCAGTACTTC. The chain couples TRBV28 to TRBJ2-5; TRBD2 matches 9 bases. Germline loops: CDR1 MDHEN, CDR2 SYDVKM. The CDR3 is made up of 16 amino acids. V gave up 6 bases and J gave up 1 base; unmatched junction bases: 9.

This clone was seen a single time. The chain recombines TRBV9 with TRBJ2-7, with 8 positions matching TRBD1. In germline, CDR1 is SGDLS, CDR2 YYNGEE. The CDR3 covers 15 residues. The V segment lost 4 bases and the J segment 9 bases; nucleotides outside the gene matches: 15. Here the CDR3 reads CASSPTGTGGRGQYF. As DNA, the CDR3 is TGTGCCAGCAGCCCCACCGGGACAGGCGGACGAGGGCAGTACTTC.

The chain has TRBV19 and TRBJ1-5; D is possibly TRBD1 (5 bases). The length of the CDR3 is 14 residues. In germline, CDR1 is LNHDA, CDR2 SQIVND (reference sequence). The V end lost 7 bases, the J end lost 0 bases, and 10 bases lay between the germline ends. In DNA, the CDR3 is TGTGCCAGTACTTCAGGGAATAGCAATCAGCCCCAGCATTTT. It is translated as CASTSGNSNQPQHF.

The J gene is TRBJ2-1, the V gene TRBV6-1, with 7 nucleotides matching TRBD1. Germline assignment: CDR1 MNHNS and CDR2 SASEGT. The length of the CDR3 is 17 residues. After removal of 2 bases from V and 5 bases from J, the junction contained 12 bases not matched to a gene. The CDR3 region is CASSEKRGPSINNEQFF. The CDR3 nucleotides read TGTGCCAGCAGTGAAAAGAGGGGGCCGTCGATTAACAATGAGCAGTTCTTC.

V and J are TRBV5-1 and TRBJ2-2, with 7 positions matching TRBD1. V was clipped by 3 bases and J by 4 bases; unmatched bases: 6. The CDR3 runs 15 residues. Germline loops: CDR1 SGHRS, CDR2 YFSETQ. The CDR3 DNA is TGCGCCAGCAGCTCACAGGGGATAAGCACCGGGGAGCTGTTTTTT. Protein product: CASSSQGISTGELFF.

This chain links TRBV28 with TRBJ1-3; 9 bases map to TRBD1. This CDR3 spans 16 amino acids. Germline loops: CDR1 MDHEN, CDR2 SYDVKM. V was pared by 2 bases and J by 0 bases, with 2 bases of the junction left unmatched. The CDR3 sequence: CASSLTGGYSGNTIYF. Here the CDR3 DNA reads TGTGCCAGCAGTTTAACAGGGGGCTACTCTGGAAACACCATATATTTT.

For the CDR3, the DNA is TGTGCCAGCAGCCTCAGCACAGATACGCAGTATTTT. Translated, it gives CASSLSTDTQYF. This sequence joins TRBV9 and TRBJ2-3; D not resolved. The CDR3 is 12 residues long. Germline CDR1 reads SGDLS; CDR2 reads YYNGEE. Trimming removed 4 bases at V and 0 bases at J, with 3 bases between.

The rearrangement links TRBV9 to TRBJ2-4; D is possibly TRBD2 (5 bases). Looked up from germline, CDR1 is SGDLS and CDR2 is YYNGEE. V lost 0 bases to trimming and J lost 3 bases, with 10 bases between them. The CDR3 consists of 15 residues. The DNA for the CDR3 is TGTGCCAGCAGCGTAGCTCCCGGGGACAAAAACATTCAGTACTTC. Translated: CASSVAPGDKNIQYF.

This clone was detected a few times. This sequence joins TRBV2 and TRBJ2-2, with D perhaps TRBD2 (5 bases). Trimming left V 5 bases short and J 0 bases short, with 10 bases between. The length of the CDR3 is 15 residues. The germline V gene has CDR1 SNHLY and CDR2 FYNNEI. In DNA, the CDR3 is TGTGCCAGCAGTCGCACTAGGTCGAACACCGGGGAGCTGTTTTTT. Translated, it gives CASSRTRSNTGELFF. Drawing the rest from reference TRBV2 and TRBJ2-2, the complete variable domain is EPEVTQTPSHQVTQMGQEVILRCVPISNHLYFYWYRQILGQKVEFLVSFYNNEISEKSEIFDDQFSVERPDGSNFTLKIRSTKLEDSAMYFCASSRTRSNTGELFFGEGSRLTVL.

The V and J genes are TRBV28 and TRBJ1-1, with D perhaps TRBD1 (6 bases). The CDR3 totals 16 residues. Germline CDR1 reads MDHEN; CDR2 reads SYDVKM. Trimming took 6 bases from V and 3 from J, leaving 20 bases between them. The CDR3 DNA reads as TGTGCCAGCAGCCCGGACAGTAGTGTTGGTTACACTGAAGCTTTCTTT. This sequence encodes CASSPDSSVGYTEAFF. The whole variable domain, remainder taken from reference TRBV28 and TRBJ1-1, is DVKVTQSSRYLVKRTGEKVFLECVQDMDHENMFWYRQDPGLGLRLIYFSYDVKMKEKGDIPEGYSVSREKKERFSLILESASTNQTSMYLCASSPDSSVGYTEAFFGQGTRLTVV.

The rearrangement links TRBV18 to TRBJ2-7; the match to TRBD1 covers 8 bases. Germline values: CDR1 KGHSH, CDR2 LQKENI. The CDR3 spans 15 residues. Trimming took 3 bases from V and 0 from J; bases not matched to a gene: 4. In DNA, the CDR3 is TGTGCCAGCTCACCCAGGGGGCATTCCTCCTACGAGCAGTACTTC. This translates into CASSPRGHSSYEQYF.

The chain couples TRBV29-1 to TRBJ2-5; 10 bases are shared with TRBD1. The V gene end was trimmed by 4 bases and the J gene end by 4 bases; junction bases not matched to a gene: 12. The germline gives CDR1 SQVTM, CDR2 ANQGSEA. CDR3 length: 16 amino acids. The CDR3 bases are TGCAGCGTTGGGGGGCCCGGGACAGGGGTTGTAGAGACCCAGTACTTC. Its translation: CSVGGPGTGVVETQYF.

This clone appeared a few times. V usage is TRBV29-1 and J usage is TRBJ1-2; D not resolved. CDR1 SQVTM and CDR2 ANQGSEA come from the germline V gene. The CDR3 is 13 residues long. V was pared by 4 bases and J by 6 bases, with 15 bases between. This CDR3 reads CSVGKSAGNGYTF. The CDR3, as DNA: TGCAGCGTTGGCAAGTCGGCGGGTAATGGCTACACCTTC.

The rearrangement uses TRBV7-3 and TRBJ1-2; no firm D call. The V gene's germline CDR1 is SGHTA and CDR2 FQGTGA. V lost 5 bases, J lost 7 bases, and 14 bases lay in between. The CDR3 is 13 amino acids. The CDR3 sequence: CASSSAAGLGYTF. For the CDR3, the DNA is TGTGCCAGCAGCAGCGCGGCGGGCCTTGGCTACACCTTC.

The chain links TRBV5-1 to TRBJ2-3, with 8 bases fitting TRBD1. The junction had 2 bases not matched to a gene; V was cut back by 0 bases and J by 5 bases. Germline V gene lookup returns CDR1 SGHRS and CDR2 YFSETQ. CDR3 size: 14 residues. Written as DNA, the CDR3 is TGCGCCAGCAGCTTGGGCAGGGGGCAAGATACGCAGTATTTT. It codes for CASSLGRGQDTQYF.

This chain connects TRBV27 to TRBJ1-2, with no clear D. V was cut by 6 bases and J by 6 bases, with 14 bases left in between. Germline lookup yields CDR1 MNHEY and CDR2 SMNVEV (reference sequence). The CDR3 consists of 13 residues. CDR3 protein: CASSDNRRNGYTF. CDR3 sequence (DNA): TGTGCCAGCAGCGACAACCGACGGAATGGCTACACCTTC.